Presented here are 27 T cell receptor beta chains from one specimen sequenced in a study of T-cell reconstitution after alpha-beta-depleted transplantation in children. The authors prepared the TCRbeta library with unique molecular identifiers. MiXCR, run by TCRdb on the PCR reads, gives a single entry per CDR3 protein. The data show about 220,000 distinct CDR3 sequences, with approximately 17% seen just once and around 45% held by the top ten. Here the sequenced sample was PBMCs, mostly from graft donor cells, taken 360 days after TCRalphabeta/CD19-depleted stem cell transplant. These TCRs come from a male patient aged 2 to 10 who had a stem cell transplant for acute lymphoblastic leukemia, so the T cells may come from the graft donor.

V gene TRBV12-3 or TRBV12-4 combines with J gene TRBJ2-2; 7 bases align to TRBD1. Germline trimming cut 7 bases from V and 4 bases from J; bases unmatched to any gene: 6. This CDR3 is 14 amino acids long. The CDR3 reads CASTTRGFTGELFF. DNA of the CDR3: TGTGCCAGCACCACCAGGGGGTTCACCGGGGAGCTGTTTTTT.

This clonotype was seen many times. The J gene is TRBJ1-2, the V gene TRBV19; 12 positions agree with TRBD1. V gave up 5 bases and J gave up 4 bases; unmatched junction bases: 14. The germline V gene has CDR1 LNHDA and CDR2 SQIVND (reference sequence). The CDR3 runs 18 residues. CDR3 DNA: TGTGCCAGTAGTTCCCTTCCGGGACAGGGGGCCTCAACCTATGGCTACACCTTC. It yields the protein CASSSLPGQGASTYGYTF.

This clonotype came up a few times. The chain links TRBV20-1 to TRBJ1-4; no firm D call. Trimming shortened V by 8 bases and J by 7 bases, and 17 bases separated the two germline ends. This CDR3 comprises 13 residues. Germline lookup yields CDR1 DFQATT and CDR2 SNEGSKA (reference sequence). CDR3 region: CSTSGSRGEKLFF. The DNA of the CDR3 is TGCAGTACCTCGGGGAGTCGGGGTGAAAAACTGTTTTTT.

The chain has TRBV11-1 and TRBJ2-1, with 8 bases identical to TRBD1. Germline values: CDR1 SGHAT, CDR2 FQDESV (reference sequence). Trimming removed 2 bases from V and 2 bases from J; junction bases left unmatched: 14. This CDR3 is 19 amino acids long. The CDR3 here is CASSLQPWDRRTPYNEQFF. CDR3 DNA sequence: TGTGCCAGCAGCTTACAACCCTGGGACAGGAGAACTCCCTACAATGAGCAGTTCTTC.

This clonotype appeared a few times. The rearrangement links TRBV29-1 to TRBJ1-1; 7 nucleotides align to TRBD1. J lost 1 base, V lost 6 bases, and 5 bases had no gene match. This CDR3 region has 13 residues. The V gene's germline CDR1 is SQVTM and CDR2 ANQGSEA. The CDR3 DNA reads TGCAGCGTGAGGACAGGATCGAACACTGAAGCTTTCTTT. This gives the protein CSVRTGSNTEAFF. Looking up the rest from reference TRBV29-1 and TRBJ1-1 gives the full variable domain: SAVISQKPSRDICQRGTSLTIQCQVDSQVTMMFWYRQQPGQSLTLIATANQGSEATYESGFVIDKFPISRPNLTFSTLTVSNMSPEDSSIYLCSVRTGSNTEAFFGQGTRLTVV.

This clonotype was seen at least ten times. The chain has TRBV10-3 and TRBJ2-5; 7 nucleotides align to TRBD1. The V and J ends lost 2 bases and 2 bases, in that order; junction bases with no gene match: 5. CDR1 and CDR2 from the germline V gene are ENHRY and SYGVKD. The CDR3 loop spans 15 amino acids. The CDR3 nucleotides read TGTGCCATCAGTGAGGGGGTCAGGGGGCAAGAGACCCAGTACTTC. It codes for CAISEGVRGQETQYF.

V gene TRBV4-1 combines with J gene TRBJ1-1, with D unclear. With 1 base removed from V and 2 bases from J, the gap between germline ends came to 8 bases. The germline CDR1 and CDR2 sequences are MGHRA and YSYEKL. The CDR3 runs to 14 residues. The DNA of the CDR3 is TGCGCCAGCAGCCAAGTCCCGCAAAACACTGAAGCTTTCTTT. This sequence encodes CASSQVPQNTEAFF.

In regard to this clonotype: One junction end does not reproduce the germline sequence, and a read error may be involved. The V and J genes are TRBV12-3 or TRBV12-4 and TRBJ1-1; D remains unclear. CDR3 length: 13 residues. The CDR3 region is CASTSDGNAEAFF. The DNA of the CDR3 is TGTGCCAGCACATCGGACGGGAACGCTGAAGCTTTCTTT.

The chain joins TRBV6-1 to TRBJ2-7; possible D gene TRBD2, 7 bases. V was cut by 5 bases and J by 2 bases, with 19 bases left in between. The CDR3 consists of 16 residues. Germline CDR1 and CDR2: MNHNS and SASEGT. The CDR3 sequence is CASSPPGWRGPYEQYF. The DNA of the CDR3 is TGTGCCAGCAGTCCTCCGGGTTGGCGGGGGCCCTACGAGCAGTACTTC.

This clonotype was recorded many times. The chain links TRBV10-2 to TRBJ1-1; D unresolved. Trimming took off 4 bases at V and 1 base at J, with 13 bases between the two ends. The CDR3 runs to 15 residues. The V gene's germline CDR1 is WSHSY and CDR2 SAAADI. The CDR3 here is CASSGVPGRNTEAFF. DNA of the CDR3: TGCGCCAGCAGTGGGGTTCCCGGTAGGAACACTGAAGCTTTCTTT.

CDR3 amino acids: CATSSYNSPLHF. The CDR3 bases are TGTGCCACCAGCTCCTATAATTCACCCCTCCACTTT. The J gene is TRBJ1-6, the V gene TRBV15, with no clear D. Germline-derived CDR1 and CDR2 are LNHNV and YYDKDF (reference sequence). Between the trimmed V and J ends, which lost 5 bases and 1 base, there was a span of 0 bases. This CDR3 contains 12 residues. The full variable domain, with the rest looked up from reference TRBV15 and TRBJ1-6, is DAMVIQNPRYQVTQFGKPVTLSCSQTLNHNVMYWYQQKSSQAPKLLFHYYDKDFNNEADTPDNFQSRRPNTSFCFLDIRSPGLGDTAMYLCATSSYNSPLHFGNGTRLTVT.

This clonotype was detected only once. V usage is TRBV5-1 and J usage is TRBJ2-7; 9 nucleotides align to TRBD2. CDR1 is SGHRS, CDR2 YFSETQ, per germline. V lost 5 bases, J lost 2 bases, and 8 bases stayed unmatched. The length of the CDR3 is 15 residues. DNA for the CDR3: TGCGCCAGCAGTCAAAGCGGGGGGCTCCCCTACGAGCAGTACTTC. Its protein is CASSQSGGLPYEQYF.

The V gene is TRBV5-1, the J gene TRBJ2-3; D gene ambiguous. CDR3 length: 17 residues. Germline V gene lookup returns CDR1 SGHRS and CDR2 YFSETQ. Trimming removed 1 base from V and 4 bases from J, with 19 bases in between. The CDR3 loop is CASSLIWAPLPPDTQYF. In DNA, the CDR3 is TGCGCCAGCAGCTTGATTTGGGCTCCGCTCCCGCCAGATACGCAGTATTTT.

This sequence joins TRBV6-2 or TRBV6-3 and TRBJ2-7; no clear D. The V and J ends lost 2 bases and 0 bases respectively, with 17 bases between them. The CDR3 is 17 residues long. Germline V gene sequence: CDR1 MNHEY, CDR2 SVGEGT. CDR3 sequence reads: CASSYGRRDLFSYEQYF. The DNA for the CDR3 is TGTGCCAGCAGTTACGGGCGGCGCGACCTCTTCTCCTACGAGCAGTACTTC.

In its sample, this clonotype was seen a few times. The chain employs TRBV24-1 and TRBJ1-1, with D uncertain. In germline, CDR1 is KGHDR, CDR2 SFDVKD. The CDR3 sequence is 11 residues long. The CDR3 loop is CDPTLDTEAFF. The CDR3 DNA is TGTGATCCCACTTTGGACACTGAAGCTTTCTTT.

This clonotype was counted between two and nine times. This chain uses TRBV7-7 with TRBJ2-7; D might be TRBD1 or TRBD2, each matching 5 bases. The CDR3 totals 14 residues. The V gene's germline CDR1 is SSHAT and CDR2 FNYEAQ (reference sequence). V dropped 5 bases and J dropped 1 base, with 12 bases sitting between them. CDR3 sequence (DNA): TGTGCCAGCAGCCCCGGGACCTTTTCCTACGAGCAGTACTTC. The encoded protein is CASSPGTFSYEQYF. The whole variable domain, remainder taken from reference TRBV7-7 and TRBJ2-7, is GAGVSQSPRYKVTKRGQDVTLRCDPISSHATLYWYQQALGQGPEFLTYFNYEAQPDKSGLPSDRFSAERPEGSISTLTIQRTEQRDSAMYRCASSPGTFSYEQYFGPGTRLTVT.

Only a few counts were recorded for this clonotype. This chain links TRBV5-5 with TRBJ2-1; 7 bases fit TRBD2. V lost 0 bases and J lost 4; bases outside the gene matches: 4. Germline V gene data show CDR1 as SGHKS and CDR2 as YYEKEE (reference sequence). The CDR3 runs 15 residues. The CDR3 sequence is CASSLVASGYNEQFF. CDR3 bases: TGTGCCAGCAGCTTGGTTGCTAGCGGATACAATGAGCAGTTCTTC.

This clonotype has just a few counts. The gene calls are TRBV5-1 and TRBJ2-1; tentatively, D is TRBD1 (5 bases). Per the germline V gene, CDR1 is SGHRS and CDR2 is YFSETQ. V was trimmed by 6 bases and J by 8 bases, leaving 21 bases between them. This CDR3 has 15 amino acids. The CDR3 nucleotides read TGCGCCAGCAACCGACAGTTTTCGGAGCAGGATGAGCAGTTCTTC. It specifies CASNRQFSEQDEQFF.

The chain has TRBV6-1 and TRBJ2-2; D ambiguous. The V end was cut by 3 bases, the J end by 3 bases, with 8 bases between. CDR1 is MNHNS, CDR2 SASEGT, per germline. The CDR3 spans 14 residues. CDR3 in DNA: TGTGCCAGCAGTGACGGGCCAGACACCGGGGAGCTGTTTTTT. Protein: CASSDGPDTGELFF.

This clonotype has just a few counts. V gene TRBV20-1 combines with J gene TRBJ2-2, with D hard to call. Germline V gene lookup returns CDR1 DFQATT and CDR2 SNEGSKA (reference sequence). CDR3 length: 13 residues. Deletions cut 6 bases from V and 2 bases from J, with 10 bases between. CDR3 in amino acids: CSAQEDNTGELFF. For the CDR3, the DNA is TGCAGTGCCCAAGAGGACAACACCGGGGAGCTGTTTTTT.

The V call is TRBV7-9, the J call TRBJ2-5; no clear D gene. The CDR3 totals 12 residues. V shed 0 bases and J shed 4 bases, with 3 bases lying between them. Germline V CDR1 and CDR2: SEHNR, FQNEAQ (reference sequence). The DNA of the CDR3 is TGTGCCAGCAGCTTAGCGACAGAGACCCAGTACTTC. Amino acid sequence: CASSLATETQYF.

The sample holds many counts of this clonotype. J is TRBJ2-3 and V is TRBV5-1, with D tentatively TRBD2 (6 bases). This CDR3 region has 15 residues. In germline, CDR1 is SGHRS, CDR2 YFSETQ. V was pared by 3 bases and J by 0 bases, with 11 bases between. CDR3 region: CASSSDRGSTDTQYF. DNA for the CDR3: TGCGCCAGCAGCTCGGACCGGGGGAGCACAGATACGCAGTATTTT.

The chain is built from TRBV29-1 and TRBJ2-5; either TRBD1 or TRBD2 may supply D (5 bases each). CDR1 and CDR2 (germline): SQVTM, ANQGSEA. V lost 6 bases and J 5 bases, leaving 16 bases between the germline ends. The CDR3 extends over 13 amino acids. In nucleotides, the CDR3 is TGCAGCGTGAAGGGACCCGGGGCGGAGACCCAGTACTTC. This gives the protein CSVKGPGAETQYF. The full variable domain, rest sourced from reference TRBV29-1 and TRBJ2-5, is SAVISQKPSRDICQRGTSLTIQCQVDSQVTMMFWYRQQPGQSLTLIATANQGSEATYESGFVIDKFPISRPNLTFSTLTVSNMSPEDSSIYLCSVKGPGAETQYFGPGTRLLVL.

The chain employs TRBV12-3 or TRBV12-4 and TRBJ1-1, with D unclear. V was clipped by 3 bases and J by 1 base, with 3 bases between them. This CDR3 contains 12 residues. The CDR3 nucleotides are TGTGCCAGCAGTTTCCCGAACACTGAAGCTTTCTTT. As protein: CASSFPNTEAFF.

There are a few counts of this clonotype. The CDR3 loop is CASRSTGEPHQPQHF. CDR3 in DNA: TGTGCCAGCAGGTCGACAGGGGAGCCACACCAGCCCCAGCATTTT. The chain carries TRBV5-6 and TRBJ1-5; TRBD1 agrees at 8 bases. V shed 5 bases and J 7 bases; nucleotides not matched to a gene: 11. Germline V gives CDR1 SGHDT, CDR2 YYEEEE. This CDR3 is 15 amino acids long.

This clonotype has a count of ten or more. The genes are TRBV12-3 or TRBV12-4 and TRBJ2-1, with TRBD2 identical over 10 bases. J lost 2 bases, V lost 6 bases, and 4 bases had no gene match. The CDR3 contains 15 residues. The chain's CDR3 is CASSWTSGPYNEQFF. The CDR3 DNA reads as TGTGCCAGCAGCTGGACTAGCGGACCCTACAATGAGCAGTTCTTC.

This clonotype was found a few times. J is TRBJ2-5 and V is TRBV2; D possibly corresponds to TRBD1 (6 bases). Trimming cost V 7 bases and J 3 bases, with 12 bases left between them. The CDR3 runs to 13 residues. Per the germline V gene, CDR1 is SNHLY and CDR2 is FYNNEI. The CDR3 is CASIRDTEETQYF. In DNA, the CDR3 is TGTGCCAGCATCCGGGACACCGAAGAGACCCAGTACTTC.